This is a list of T cell receptor beta chains from one sample in a study of cytomegalovirus exposure and HLA in healthy donors. Using immunoSEQ multiplex PCR, the repertoire was profiled, and TCRdb retains in-frame clones only, with some absent. Of 150,000 to 200,000 clones listed, 65% to 85% were seen once; the top ten hold 2.5% to 3%. The source material was PBMCs. These receptors all stem from a female donor in good health and CMV-seronegative. Both conserved end residues are part of each CDR3. A D gene is named only where the DNA matches it firmly. Only some rows state a clone size, as once, few, many or a class for expanded clones.

D,size,J,V,CDR3,DNA
TRBD1,-,TRBJ2-2,TRBV5-4,CASSSPLRGPANTGELFF,TGTGCCAGCAGCTCACCCCTCAGGGGGCCCGCGAACACCGGGGAGCTGTTTTTT
-,-,TRBJ1-1,TRBV18,CASSPKGGSAFF,TGTGCCAGCTCACCAAAGGGAGGGTCAGCTTTCTTT
TRBD1,-,TRBJ2-5,TRBV11-2,CASSSRTGWGETQYF,TGTGCCAGCAGCTCCCGGACAGGGTGGGGAGAGACCCAGTACTTC
TRBD1,-,TRBJ1-5,TRBV27,CASSRGLGNQPQHF,TGTGCCAGCAGCAGGGGGCTGGGCAATCAGCCCCAGCATTTT
-,-,TRBJ2-3,TRBV5-6,CASSLVGGDTQYF,TGTGCCAGCAGCTTGGTCGGTGGAGATACGCAGTATTTT
TRBD1,-,TRBJ2-2,TRBV7-8,CASSLGTGTTGELFF,TGTGCCAGCAGCCTGGGGACAGGGACGACCGGGGAGCTGTTTTTT
-,-,TRBJ2-3,TRBV11-2,CASSLPVRAYTQYF,TGTGCCAGCAGCCTCCCGGTACGCGCATATACGCAGTATTTT
TRBD1,-,TRBJ1-5,TRBV5-1,CASSSAGGSNQPQHF,TGCGCCAGCAGCTCGGCAGGGGGTAGCAATCAGCCCCAGCATTTT
-,once,TRBJ2-3,TRBV9,CASSVPTGITDTQYF,TGTGCCAGCAGCGTCCCGACAGGTATCACAGATACGCAGTATTTT
TRBD1,-,TRBJ1-3,TRBV2,CASKRTGWGNTIYF,TGTGCCAGCAAGCGGACAGGGTGGGGAAACACCATATATTTT
-,-,TRBJ2-3,TRBV30,CAWRQGFTDTQYF,TGTGCCTGGAGGCAGGGGTTCACAGATACGCAGTATTTT
-,-,TRBJ2-1,TRBV15,CATSRDRALNNEQFF,TGTGCCACCAGCAGAGACAGGGCCCTGAACAATGAGCAGTTCTTC
-,once,TRBJ2-1,TRBV25-1,CASSEPGHQMYNEQFF,TGTGCCAGCAGTGAACCCGGACACCAGATGTACAATGAGCAGTTCTTC
-,-,TRBJ1-1,TRBV20-1,CSVPRATEAFF,TGCAGTGTCCCGCGGGCCACTGAAGCTTTCTTT
TRBD2,-,TRBJ2-1,TRBV28,CASSPGGINYNEQFF,TGTGCCAGCAGTCCGGGGGGAATTAACTACAATGAGCAGTTCTTC
TRBD2,-,TRBJ2-1,TRBV5-1,CASSQPATTSGRASSYNEQFF,TGCGCCAGCAGCCAACCTGCTACGACTAGCGGGAGGGCCTCCTCCTACAATGAGCAGTTCTTC
-,-,TRBJ2-1,TRBV9,CASSVEDIWREGPNEQFF,TGTGCCAGCAGCGTAGAGGATATCTGGCGGGAAGGGCCCAATGAGCAGTTCTTC
TRBD2,few,TRBJ2-7,TRBV4-2,CASSQEPPAGVAYEQYF,TGTGCCAGCAGCCAAGAACCGCCAGCGGGGGTGGCATACGAGCAGTACTTC
-,-,TRBJ2-3,TRBV28,CASSFQTDTDTQYF,TGTGCCAGCAGTTTCCAGACAGACACAGATACGCAGTATTTT
-,-,TRBJ2-7,TRBV21-1,CATHQRDEQYF,TGTGCCACCCACCAGCGGGACGAGCAGTACTTC
-,-,TRBJ1-3,TRBV7-6,CASSLASAGNTIYF,TGTGCCAGCAGCTTAGCGTCCGCGGGAAACACCATATATTTT
-,-,TRBJ2-7,TRBV6-1,CASSVQGSSYEQYF,TGTGCCAGCAGTGTACAGGGAAGCTCCTACGAGCAGTACTTC
-,few,TRBJ2-3,TRBV18,CASSPLNGVRTDTQYF,TGTGCCAGCTCACCACTTAACGGGGTCCGCACAGATACGCAGTATTTT
TRBD1,-,TRBJ1-5,TRBV19,CATTDRGSQPQHF,TGTGCCACAACCGACAGGGGGAGTCAGCCCCAGCATTTT
TRBD1,-,TRBJ1-4,TRBV11-2,CASQSGQVEKLFF,TGTGCCAGCCAGAGCGGACAGGTAGAAAAACTGTTTTTT
TRBD1,-,TRBJ1-4,TRBV5-1,CASSLLGGTEKLFF,TGCGCCAGCAGCTTGTTAGGGGGCACCGAAAAACTGTTTTTT
TRBD1,-,TRBJ1-2,TRBV18,CASWDRGRYYGYTF,TGTGCCAGCTGGGACAGGGGGCGATACTATGGCTACACCTTC
TRBD1,-,TRBJ1-4,TRBV4-3,CASSRNHGQGGEKLFF,TGCGCCAGCAGCCGAAATCACGGACAGGGTGGTGAAAAACTGTTTTTT
-,-,TRBJ2-7,TRBV29-1,CSVIDSYEQYF,TGCAGCGTGATAGATAGCTACGAGCAGTACTTC
TRBD2,-,TRBJ2-3,TRBV28,CASSPSGLAVPISDTQYF,TGTGCCAGCAGTCCCTCGGGACTAGCGGTCCCTATCTCAGATACGCAGTATTTT
TRBD1,-,TRBJ2-7,TRBV5-1,CASSSGQGFHEQYF,TGCGCCAGCAGCTCGGGACAGGGCTTCCACGAGCAGTACTTC
TRBD1,-,TRBJ1-3,TRBV6-5,CASHGQGALHTIYF,TGTGCCAGCCACGGACAGGGGGCTCTGCACACCATATATTTT
TRBD2,-,TRBJ2-1,TRBV2,CASGRLAGYEQFF,TGTGCCAGCGGTCGGCTAGCGGGATATGAGCAGTTCTTC
-,-,TRBJ2-7,TRBV7-2,CASSFPGSYEQYF,TGTGCCAGCAGCTTTCCAGGGTCCTACGAGCAGTACTTC
-,few,TRBJ2-1,TRBV5-4,CASSLGVTGYNEQFF,TGTGCCAGCAGCTTGGGGGTGACAGGCTACAATGAGCAGTTCTTC
-,few,TRBJ1-5,TRBV30,CAWSAGSDQPQHF,TGTGCCTGGAGTGCCGGTAGCGATCAGCCCCAGCATTTT
-,-,TRBJ2-2,TRBV18,CASSPPGSGELFF,TGTGCCAGCTCACCACCGGGCAGCGGGGAGCTGTTTTTT
TRBD1,few,TRBJ2-7,TRBV7-9,CSSSSQKGARIYEQYF,TGTTCCAGCAGCTCCCAGAAGGGGGCGAGGATCTACGAGCAGTACTTC
TRBD1,-,TRBJ2-7,TRBV4-1,CASSQGTGKGYEQYF,TGCGCCAGCAGCCAGGGGACAGGGAAAGGCTACGAGCAGTACTTC
-,-,TRBJ1-2,TRBV2,CASSEDNSSYGYTF,TGTGCCAGCAGTGAAGACAACAGCTCCTATGGCTACACCTTC
TRBD1,-,TRBJ1-5,TRBV19,CASSMDREGNQPQHF,TGCGCCAGTAGTATGGACAGGGAAGGCAATCAGCCCCAGCATTTT
-,-,TRBJ1-5,TRBV12-2,CASRLAPGRNQPQHF,TGTGCAAGTCGCTTAGCTCCAGGGCGCAATCAGCCCCAGCATTTT
-,-,TRBJ2-7,TRBV6-5,CASSNSDSTGQYF,TGTGCCAGCAGTAACTCGGACTCAACTGGGCAGTACTTC
-,-,TRBJ2-5,TRBV29-1,CSVVRGRQETQYF,TGCAGCGTTGTAAGGGGGAGACAAGAGACCCAGTACTTC
TRBD1,-,TRBJ2-3,TRBV27,CASSSTGQGTDTQYF,TGTGCCAGCAGTTCAACGGGACAGGGCACAGATACGCAGTATTTT
-,-,TRBJ1-1,TRBV10-3,CAISYTGSTEAFF,TGTGCCATCAGTTACACAGGGTCCACTGAAGCTTTCTTT
-,-,TRBJ2-7,TRBV2,CASSTYEQYF,TGTGCCAGCAGTACTTACGAGCAGTACTTC
TRBD1,-,TRBJ2-1,TRBV10-3,CAISDWTGGYNEQFF,TGTGCCATCAGTGACTGGACAGGGGGCTACAATGAGCAGTTCTTC
TRBD2,-,TRBJ2-3,TRBV4-3,CASSRSGSLDTQYF,TGCGCCAGCAGCCGTAGCGGGTCATTAGATACGCAGTATTTT
-,-,TRBJ2-5,TRBV18,CASSPRQEETQYF,TGTGCCAGCTCACCAAGACAGGAAGAGACCCAGTACTTC
TRBD1,-,TRBJ1-2,TRBV5-1,CASSVDRVYGYTF,TGCGCCAGCAGCGTAGACAGGGTTTATGGCTACACCTTC
-,-,TRBJ2-5,TRBV9,CASSVAGNGETQYF,TGTGCCAGCAGCGTAGCAGGGAACGGGGAGACCCAGTACTTC